These T cell receptor beta chains were read from a single sample in a study of beta chain features in type 1 diabetes. The protocol was immunoSEQ multiplex PCR, while the TCRdb copy is restricted to in-frame clones and leaves out a portion. This table has a few hundred thousand clones, 16% appearing once. Sequencing was carried out using naive CD4+ T cells from blood. The receptors were sampled from a young man with type 1 diabetes. The CDR3 runs from the conserved cysteine through the conserved F or W. The D gene is left open where the match is weak. A clone size is listed for some rows: how often the clone was seen (once, few, many), or a class if it is expanded.

>NA|TRBV30|TRBJ2-1|NA
TGTGCCTGGAGGGGGATCCGGACAGATTATAATGAAGAGCAGTTCTTC
CAWRGIRTDYNEEQFF
>NA|TRBV7-2|TRBJ1-3|NA
TGTGCCAGCAGCTTAGCAGGACAGTTCTCTGGAAACACCATATATTTT
CASSLAGQFSGNTIYF
>few|TRBV15|TRBJ2-5|TRBD2
TGTGCCACCAGCTGGGGACTAGCGGGAGAAGAGACCCAGTACTTC
CATSWGLAGEETQYF
>few|TRBV9|TRBJ2-5|TRBD1
TGTGCCAGCAGCGTAGCCGGGACAGGGTATGAGACCCAGTACTTC
CASSVAGTGYETQYF
>NA|TRBV30|TRBJ2-1|NA
TGTGCCTGGAGTGTACGACGGGGTGAGCAGTTCTTC
CAWSVRRGEQFF
>few|TRBV5-1|TRBJ2-5|NA
TGCGCCAGCAGCTTGGACAGGGCGGAGGAGACCCAGTACTTC
CASSLDRAEETQYF
>few|TRBV15|TRBJ2-5|TRBD2
TGTGCCACCAGCAGAGATGCGGCGGGAGGTGAGACCCAGTACTTC
CATSRDAAGGETQYF
>NA|TRBV6-5|TRBJ1-1|NA
TGTGCCAGCAGCCCCATCTGGGCGGCTGAAGCTTTCTTT
CASSPIWAAEAFF
>few|TRBV6-5|TRBJ2-2|NA
TGTGCCAGCAGTTCCATAGGGGGCACCGGGGAGCTGTTTTTT
CASSSIGGTGELFF
>NA|TRBV6-8|TRBJ2-3|TRBD2
TGTGCCAGCAGTACATCCGGGACTAGCAAAAGTCGATGCACAGATACGCAGTATTTT
CASSTSGTSKSRCTDTQYF
>NA|TRBV6-5|TRBJ2-7|NA
TGTGCCAGCAGTGTCAGGGGTAGGTACGAGCAGTACTTC
CASSVRGRYEQYF
>few|TRBV20-1|TRBJ2-3|NA
TGCAGTGCTAGCAGGGATACGCAGTATTTT
CSASRDTQYF
>few|TRBV29-1|TRBJ2-1|NA
TGCAGCGTTGACAGCTACAATGAGCAGTTCTTC
CSVDSYNEQFF
>NA|TRBV9|TRBJ2-2|NA
TGTGCCAGCAGCGTAGTATCGGGGTATAGAGCCGGGGAGCTGTTTTTT
CASSVVSGYRAGELFF
>few|TRBV2|TRBJ1-2|NA
TGTGCCAGCAGTGCCGGGGACTATGGCTACACCTTC
CASSAGDYGYTF
>few|TRBV9|TRBJ2-7|NA
TGTGCCAGCAGCCCCCGACGGAGTGACTTGAGCTCCTACGAGCAGTACTTC
CASSPRRSDLSSYEQYF
>few|TRBV7-9|TRBJ2-2|NA
TGTGCCAGCAGGGAGCTGTTTTTT
CASRELFF
>few|TRBV9|TRBJ2-7|NA
TGTGCCAGCAGCGTAGAGGTCGGGACCCCCTACGAGCAGTACTTC
CASSVEVGTPYEQYF
>NA|TRBV4-3|TRBJ2-1|NA
TGCGCCAGCAGCCAAGATACGACGGCGCAGTTCTTC
CASSQDTTAQFF
>few|TRBV5-1|TRBJ2-1|NA
TGCGCCAGCAGCGTTAGCCACCAGGGCAATGAGCAGTTCTTC
CASSVSHQGNEQFF
>NA|TRBV10-3|TRBJ2-3|TRBD2
TGTGCCATTGGGACTAGCGGAGGCACAGATACGCAGTATTTT
CAIGTSGGTDTQYF
>NA|TRBV13|TRBJ2-1|NA
TGTGCCAGCAGCTCTTACAATGAGCAGTTCTTC
CASSSYNEQFF
>NA|TRBV2|TRBJ2-7|TRBD2
TGTGCCAGCAGTCGACTAGCGGGAGCCTACGAGCAGTACTTC
CASSRLAGAYEQYF
>NA|TRBV29-1|TRBJ1-5|NA
TGCAGCGTTGATAGTGGGGGAGGCAATCAGCCCCAGCATTTT
CSVDSGGGNQPQHF
>NA|TRBV10-3|TRBJ2-1|NA
TGTGCCATCAGTGAGTCGGGGGGCCTGAGCTCCTACAATGAGCAGTTCTTC
CAISESGGLSSYNEQFF
>NA|TRBV5-4|TRBJ2-7|TRBD2
TGTGCCAGCAGCTTAGGCGGGAGAGAGTCGATCGCGCAGCAGTACTTC
CASSLGGRESIAQQYF
>NA|TRBV29-1|TRBJ2-1|TRBD1
TGCAGCGCCGGGGACAGGGGGCCTGGCAATGAGCAGTTCTTC
CSAGDRGPGNEQFF
>NA|TRBV29-1|TRBJ2-6|TRBD2
TGCAGCGTTGCCGCGCTGGGAGGGCTCTCTGGGGCCAACGTCCTGACTTTC
CSVAALGGLSGANVLTF
>few|TRBV25-1|TRBJ2-7|TRBD2
TGTGCCAGCAGTGAAGCGACTGCTAGCGGGAGGTGGTACGAGCAGTACTTC
CASSEATASGRWYEQYF
>NA|TRBV4-1|TRBJ2-7|TRBD1
TGCGCCAGCAGCCAAGTAGCTAGCGGGACAGGGGGCTCCTACGAGCAGTACTTC
CASSQVASGTGGSYEQYF